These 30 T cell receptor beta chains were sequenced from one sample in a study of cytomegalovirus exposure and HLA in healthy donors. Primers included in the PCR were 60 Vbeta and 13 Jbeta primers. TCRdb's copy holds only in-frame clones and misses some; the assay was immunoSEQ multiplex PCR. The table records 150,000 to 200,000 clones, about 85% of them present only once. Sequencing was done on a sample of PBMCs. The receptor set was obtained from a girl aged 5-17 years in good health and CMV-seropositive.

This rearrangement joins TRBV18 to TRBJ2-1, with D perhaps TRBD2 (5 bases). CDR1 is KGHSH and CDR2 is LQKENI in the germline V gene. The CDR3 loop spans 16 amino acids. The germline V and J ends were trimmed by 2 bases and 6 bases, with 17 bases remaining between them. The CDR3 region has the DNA TGTGCCAGCTCACCATGGAGCGGAGAAGGGTCCAATGAGCAGTTCTTC. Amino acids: CASSPWSGEGSNEQFF.

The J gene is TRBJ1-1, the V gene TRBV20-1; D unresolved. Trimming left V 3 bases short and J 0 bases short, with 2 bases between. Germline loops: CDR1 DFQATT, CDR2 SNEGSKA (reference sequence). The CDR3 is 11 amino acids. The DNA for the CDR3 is TGCAGTGCTAGTATGAACACTGAAGCTTTCTTT. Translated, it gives CSASMNTEAFF.

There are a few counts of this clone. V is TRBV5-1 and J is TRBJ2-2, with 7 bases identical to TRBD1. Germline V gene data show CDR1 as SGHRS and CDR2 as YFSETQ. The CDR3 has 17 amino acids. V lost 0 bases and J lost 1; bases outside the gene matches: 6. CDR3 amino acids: CASSLGPRTGNTGELFF. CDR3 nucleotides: TGCGCCAGCAGCTTGGGTCCCCGGACAGGGAACACCGGGGAGCTGTTTTTT.

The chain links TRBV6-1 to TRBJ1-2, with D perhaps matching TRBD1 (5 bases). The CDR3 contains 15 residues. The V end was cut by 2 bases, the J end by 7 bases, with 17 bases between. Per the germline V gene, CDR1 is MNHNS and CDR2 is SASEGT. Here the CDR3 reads CASSEMGDWGVGYTF. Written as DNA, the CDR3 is TGTGCCAGCAGTGAAATGGGCGACTGGGGGGTTGGCTACACCTTC.

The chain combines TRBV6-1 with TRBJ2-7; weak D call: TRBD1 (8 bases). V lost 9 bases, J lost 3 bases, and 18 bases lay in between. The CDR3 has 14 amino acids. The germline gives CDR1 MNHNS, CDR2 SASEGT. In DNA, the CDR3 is TGTGCCAGTTACAGGGGGGGCCTCCTCTACGAGCAGTACTTC. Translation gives CASYRGGLLYEQYF.

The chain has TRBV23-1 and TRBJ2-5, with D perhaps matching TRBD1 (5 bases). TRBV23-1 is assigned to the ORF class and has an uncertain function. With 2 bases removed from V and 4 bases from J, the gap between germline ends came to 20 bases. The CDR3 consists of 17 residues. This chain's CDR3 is CASSQAIRGRGRETQYF. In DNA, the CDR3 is TGCGCCAGCAGTCAAGCGATAAGGGGTCGAGGACGAGAGACCCAGTACTTC.

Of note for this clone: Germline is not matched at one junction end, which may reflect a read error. The CDR3 is CASSLEESGRTRNF. DNA for the CDR3: TGCGCCAGCAGCCTGGAGGAAAGCGGGAGGACCCGCAATTTT. The chain carries TRBV5-1 and TRBJ2-3, with 9 bases fitting TRBD2. The germline V gene encodes CDR1 SGHRS and CDR2 YFSETQ. The CDR3 contains 14 residues.

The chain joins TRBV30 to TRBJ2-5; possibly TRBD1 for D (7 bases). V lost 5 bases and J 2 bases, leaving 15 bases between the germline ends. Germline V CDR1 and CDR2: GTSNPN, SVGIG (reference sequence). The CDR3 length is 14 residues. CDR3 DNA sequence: TGTGCCTGGGGGGGGACAGTCCTTCAAGAGACCCAGTACTTC. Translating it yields CAWGGTVLQETQYF.

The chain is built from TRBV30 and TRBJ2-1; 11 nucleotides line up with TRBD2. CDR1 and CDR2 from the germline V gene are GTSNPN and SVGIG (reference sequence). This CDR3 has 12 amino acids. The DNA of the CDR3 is TGTGCGACTAGCGGGAAAACCAATGAGCAGTTCTTC. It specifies CATSGKTNEQFF. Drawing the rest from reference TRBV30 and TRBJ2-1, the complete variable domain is SQTIHQWPATLVQPVGSPLSLECTVEGTSNPNLYWYRQAAGRGLQLLFYSVGIGQISSEVPQNLSASRPQDRQFILSSKKLLLSDSGFYLCATSGKTNEQFFGPGTRLTVL.

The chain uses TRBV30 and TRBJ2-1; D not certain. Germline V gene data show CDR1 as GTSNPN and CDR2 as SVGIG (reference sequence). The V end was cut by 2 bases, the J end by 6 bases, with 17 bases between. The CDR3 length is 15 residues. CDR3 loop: CAWSPPEYRGNEQFF. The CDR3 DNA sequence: TGTGCCTGGAGTCCCCCCGAGTATAGAGGCAATGAGCAGTTCTTC.

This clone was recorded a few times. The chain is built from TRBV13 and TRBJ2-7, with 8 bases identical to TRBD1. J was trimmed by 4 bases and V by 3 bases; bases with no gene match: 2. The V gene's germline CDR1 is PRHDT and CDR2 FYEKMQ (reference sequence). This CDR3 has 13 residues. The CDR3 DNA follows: TGTGCCAGCAGCTTCGGGACAGGATACGAGCAGTACTTC. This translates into CASSFGTGYEQYF.

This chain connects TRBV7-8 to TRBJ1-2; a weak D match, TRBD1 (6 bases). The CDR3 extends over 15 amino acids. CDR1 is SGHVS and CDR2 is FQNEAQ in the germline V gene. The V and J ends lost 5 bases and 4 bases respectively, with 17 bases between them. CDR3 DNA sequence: TGTGCCAGCAGCCCCCTGGACAGTTCCTTCTATGGCTACACCTTC. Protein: CASSPLDSSFYGYTF.

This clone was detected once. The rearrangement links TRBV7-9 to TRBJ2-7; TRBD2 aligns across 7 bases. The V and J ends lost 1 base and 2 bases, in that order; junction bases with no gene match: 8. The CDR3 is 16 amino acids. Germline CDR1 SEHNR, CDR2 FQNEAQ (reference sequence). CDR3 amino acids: CASSLVGGTPPYEQYF. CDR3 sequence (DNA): TGTGCCAGCAGCTTAGTGGGGGGGACTCCTCCCTACGAGCAGTACTTC.

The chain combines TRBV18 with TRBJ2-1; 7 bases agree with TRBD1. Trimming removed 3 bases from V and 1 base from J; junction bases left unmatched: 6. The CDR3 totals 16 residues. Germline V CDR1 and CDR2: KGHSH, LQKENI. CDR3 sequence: CASSPTGVGSYNEQFF. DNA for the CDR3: TGTGCCAGCTCACCCACAGGGGTTGGGTCCTACAATGAGCAGTTCTTC.

The CDR3 bases are TGTGCCAGCAGTTTGGGGGGGCCTCTGAGGGCCGGGGAGCTGTTTTTT. As protein: CASSLGGPLRAGELFF. The chain has TRBV27 and TRBJ2-2; D possibly corresponds to TRBD2 (7 bases). This CDR3 comprises 16 residues. V was trimmed by 3 bases and J by 6 bases, leaving 17 bases between them. From germline, CDR1 is MNHEY and CDR2 SMNVEV (reference sequence).

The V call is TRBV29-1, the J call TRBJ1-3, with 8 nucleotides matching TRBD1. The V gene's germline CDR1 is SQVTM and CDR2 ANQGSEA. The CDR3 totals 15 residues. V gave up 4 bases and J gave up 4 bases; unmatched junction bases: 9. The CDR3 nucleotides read TGCAGCGTTGTAGTCAGGGGGCTTTCGGGAAACACCATATATTTT. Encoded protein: CSVVVRGLSGNTIYF.

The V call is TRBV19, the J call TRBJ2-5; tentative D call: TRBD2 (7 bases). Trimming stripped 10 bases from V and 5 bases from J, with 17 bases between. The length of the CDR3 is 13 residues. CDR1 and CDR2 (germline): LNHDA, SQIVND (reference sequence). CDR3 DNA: TGTGCCACCTCAGACGGGGGGCTTGAGACCCAGTACTTC. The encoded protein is CATSDGGLETQYF.

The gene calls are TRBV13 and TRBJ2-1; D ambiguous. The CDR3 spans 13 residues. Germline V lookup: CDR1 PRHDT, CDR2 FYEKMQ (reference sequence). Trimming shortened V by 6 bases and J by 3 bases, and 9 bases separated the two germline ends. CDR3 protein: CASSSQDYNEQFF. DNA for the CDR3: TGTGCCAGCAGTTCCCAGGACTACAATGAGCAGTTCTTC.

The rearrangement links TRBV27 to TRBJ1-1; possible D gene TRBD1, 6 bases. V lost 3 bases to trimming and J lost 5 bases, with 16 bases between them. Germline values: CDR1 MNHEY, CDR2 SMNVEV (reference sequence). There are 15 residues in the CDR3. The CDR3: CASSFKPRGYTEAFF. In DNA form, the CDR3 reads TGTGCCAGCAGTTTCAAGCCGAGGGGGTATACTGAAGCTTTCTTT.

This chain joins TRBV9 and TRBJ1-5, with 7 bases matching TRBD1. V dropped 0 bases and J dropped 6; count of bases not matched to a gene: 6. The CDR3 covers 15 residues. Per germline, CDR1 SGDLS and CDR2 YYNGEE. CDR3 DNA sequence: TGTGCCAGCAGCGTAGGGTCAGGGGGAAGTCAGCCCCAGCATTTT. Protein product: CASSVGSGGSQPQHF.

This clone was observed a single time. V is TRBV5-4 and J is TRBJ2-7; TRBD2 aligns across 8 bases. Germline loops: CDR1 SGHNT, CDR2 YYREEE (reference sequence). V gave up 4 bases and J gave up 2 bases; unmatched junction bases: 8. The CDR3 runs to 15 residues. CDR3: CASSPRAGAAYEQYF. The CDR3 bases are TGTGCCAGCAGCCCGAGAGCGGGAGCGGCCTACGAGCAGTACTTC.

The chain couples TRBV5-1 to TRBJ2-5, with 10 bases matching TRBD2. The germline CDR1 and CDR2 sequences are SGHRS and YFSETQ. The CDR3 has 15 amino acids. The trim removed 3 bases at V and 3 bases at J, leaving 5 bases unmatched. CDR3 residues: CASSSPLAGEETQYF. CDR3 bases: TGCGCCAGCAGCTCACCCCTAGCGGGAGAAGAGACCCAGTACTTC.

This CDR3 reads CASSPWGAGANVLTF. CDR3 bases: TGTGCCAGCAGCCCGTGGGGGGCTGGGGCCAACGTCCTGACTTTC. The chain combines TRBV7-9 with TRBJ2-6; D possibly corresponds to TRBD2 (6 bases). The V and J ends lost 5 bases and 2 bases respectively, with 10 bases between them. The CDR3 extends over 15 amino acids. CDR1 and CDR2 (germline): SEHNR, FQNEAQ (reference sequence).

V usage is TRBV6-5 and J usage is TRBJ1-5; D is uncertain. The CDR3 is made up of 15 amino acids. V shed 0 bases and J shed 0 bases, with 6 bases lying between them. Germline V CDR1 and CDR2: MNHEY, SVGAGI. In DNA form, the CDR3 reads TGTGCCAGCAGTTACTCGAGGGTTAGCAATCAGCCCCAGCATTTT. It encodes CASSYSRVSNQPQHF.

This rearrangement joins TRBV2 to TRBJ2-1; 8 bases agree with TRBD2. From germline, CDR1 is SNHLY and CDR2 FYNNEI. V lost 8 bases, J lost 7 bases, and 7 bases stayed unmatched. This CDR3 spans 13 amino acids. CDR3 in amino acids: CASGQREKNEQFF. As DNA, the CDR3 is TGTGCCAGCGGGCAGCGGGAGAAAAATGAGCAGTTCTTC.

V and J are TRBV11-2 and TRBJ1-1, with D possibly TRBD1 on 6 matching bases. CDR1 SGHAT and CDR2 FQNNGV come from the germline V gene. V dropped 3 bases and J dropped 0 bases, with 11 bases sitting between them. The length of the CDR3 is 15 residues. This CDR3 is CASSLDSYMNTEAFF. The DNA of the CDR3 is TGTGCCAGCAGCTTGGACAGTTACATGAACACTGAAGCTTTCTTT.

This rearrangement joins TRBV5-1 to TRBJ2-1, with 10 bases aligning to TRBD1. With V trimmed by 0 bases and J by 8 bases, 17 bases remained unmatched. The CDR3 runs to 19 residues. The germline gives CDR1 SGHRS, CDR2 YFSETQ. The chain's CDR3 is CASSLGDRGPTSGMDEQFF. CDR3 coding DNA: TGCGCCAGCAGCTTGGGGGACAGGGGCCCCACCTCCGGTATGGATGAGCAGTTCTTC.

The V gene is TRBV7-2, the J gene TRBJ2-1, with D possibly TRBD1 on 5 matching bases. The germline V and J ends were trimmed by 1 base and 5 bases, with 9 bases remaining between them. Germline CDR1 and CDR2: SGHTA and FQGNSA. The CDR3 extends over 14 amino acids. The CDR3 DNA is TGTGCCAGCAGCTTAGGGGTAGGGGACAATGAGCAGTTCTTC. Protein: CASSLGVGDNEQFF.

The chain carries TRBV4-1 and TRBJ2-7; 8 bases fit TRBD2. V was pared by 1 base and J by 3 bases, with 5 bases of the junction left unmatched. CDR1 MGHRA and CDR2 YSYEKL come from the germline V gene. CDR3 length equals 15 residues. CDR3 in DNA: TGCGCCAGCAGCCAAGTCTTAGCGGGAAACTACGAGCAGTACTTC. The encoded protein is CASSQVLAGNYEQYF.

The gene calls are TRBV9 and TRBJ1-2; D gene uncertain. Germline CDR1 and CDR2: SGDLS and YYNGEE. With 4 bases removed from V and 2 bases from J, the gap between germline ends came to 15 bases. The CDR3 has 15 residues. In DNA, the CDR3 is TGTGCCAGCAGCACGCCAAGACCGGGAAACTATGGCTACACCTTC. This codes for CASSTPRPGNYGYTF.